Included here is one T cell receptor beta chain sequence, with context. Germline and junction disagree at one end, which may indicate a read error. This CDR3 has 15 amino acids. Using a constant-region primer together with ProtoScript II reverse transcriptase, TCR beta cDNA was made from 500 to 650 ng of total RNA. Three rounds of nested multiplex PCR with slightly modified ARM-PCR produced TCR beta libraries. TRBV1-TRBV30 forward primers and a C-beta reverse primer were used in the first two PCR rounds, which each ran for approximately 11 cycles. Using its own MiXCR run on the multiplex PCR reads, TCRdb lists one record per CDR3 protein. The table has hundreds of thousands of distinct CDR3 sequences, roughly three fifths seen once. The authors took blood RNA from unsorted whole blood and also extracted germline DNA. The sample is drawn from a study of tumor-infiltrating lymphocytes in primary liver carcinoma.

What was sequenced was peripheral blood. The origin of this receptor is a woman between 25 and 40 years old with primary liver carcinoma and hepatitis B virus infection. The chain carries TRBV12-3 or TRBV12-4 and TRBJ1-5; TRBD1 agrees at 10 bases. CDR3 amino acids: CTSSLTGGGNQAQHF. The CDR3 nucleotides read TGTACCAGCAGTTTGACAGGGGGCGGCAATCAGGCCCAGCATTTC.